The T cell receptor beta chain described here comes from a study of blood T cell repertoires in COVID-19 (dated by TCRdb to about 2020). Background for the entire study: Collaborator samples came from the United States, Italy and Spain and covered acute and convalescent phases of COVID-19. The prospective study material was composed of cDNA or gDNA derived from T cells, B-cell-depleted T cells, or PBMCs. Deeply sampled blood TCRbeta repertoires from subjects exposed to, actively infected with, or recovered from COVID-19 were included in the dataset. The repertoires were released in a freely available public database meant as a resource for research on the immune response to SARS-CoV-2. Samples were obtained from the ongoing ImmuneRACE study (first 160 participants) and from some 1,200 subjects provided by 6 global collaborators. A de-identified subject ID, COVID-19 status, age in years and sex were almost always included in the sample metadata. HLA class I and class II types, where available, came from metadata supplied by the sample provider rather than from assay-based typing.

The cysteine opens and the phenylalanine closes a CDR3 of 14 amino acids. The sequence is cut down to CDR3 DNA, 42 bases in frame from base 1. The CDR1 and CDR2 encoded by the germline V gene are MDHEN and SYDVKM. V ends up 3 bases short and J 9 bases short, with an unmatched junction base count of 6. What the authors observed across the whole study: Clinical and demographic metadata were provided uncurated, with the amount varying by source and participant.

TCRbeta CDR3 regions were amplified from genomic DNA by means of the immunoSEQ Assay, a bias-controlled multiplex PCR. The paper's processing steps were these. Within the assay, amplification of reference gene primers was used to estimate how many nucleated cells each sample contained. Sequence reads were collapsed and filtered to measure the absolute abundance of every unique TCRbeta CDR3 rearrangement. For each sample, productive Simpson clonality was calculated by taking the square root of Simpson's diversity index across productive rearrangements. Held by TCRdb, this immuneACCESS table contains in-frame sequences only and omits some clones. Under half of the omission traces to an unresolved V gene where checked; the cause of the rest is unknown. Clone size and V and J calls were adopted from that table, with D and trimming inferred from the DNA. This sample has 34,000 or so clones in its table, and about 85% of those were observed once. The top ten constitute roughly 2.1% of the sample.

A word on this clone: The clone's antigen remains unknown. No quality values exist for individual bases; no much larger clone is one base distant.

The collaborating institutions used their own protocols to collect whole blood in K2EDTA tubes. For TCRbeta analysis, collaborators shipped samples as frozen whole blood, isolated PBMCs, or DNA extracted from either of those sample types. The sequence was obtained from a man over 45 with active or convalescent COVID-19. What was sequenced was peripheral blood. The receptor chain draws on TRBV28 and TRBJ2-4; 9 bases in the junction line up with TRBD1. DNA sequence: TGTGCCAGCAGTTTCCGAGGGACAGGGCGCATTCAGTACTTC. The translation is CASSFRGTGRIQYF.